These 9 T cell receptor beta chains were sequenced from one sample in a study of shared clonotypes between healthy human individuals. Generated by immunoSEQ multiplex PCR, the TCRdb table keeps only in-frame clones and is missing some. The sample holds about 820,000 clones, 92% seen once. Terminally differentiated effector memory CD45RA+ cells were excluded from the naive CD8 cells, which were CD45RO-negative and positively selected for CCR7. Sequenced input: naive CD8+ T cells sorted from blood. These receptors came from a man aged 30 to 39 in good health.

The J gene is TRBJ1-4, the V gene TRBV6-4, with a possible D match to TRBD1 (5 bases). V gave up 3 bases and J gave up 6 bases, with 23 bases separating them. Germline CDR1 and CDR2: MRHNA and SNTAGT. The CDR3 covers 18 residues. The CDR3 region is CASSEILAGSLSDEKLFF. The CDR3 nucleotides read TGTGCCAGCAGTGAAATCCTGGCAGGGTCTCTTTCTGATGAAAAACTGTTTTTT.

In DNA form, the CDR3 reads TGTGCCAGCAGTGAGGGCTATGGCTACACCTTC. Its translation: CASSEGYGYTF. The chain combines TRBV2 with TRBJ1-2; D gene ambiguous. Per germline, CDR1 SNHLY and CDR2 FYNNEI. Between the trimmed V and J ends, which lost 3 bases and 4 bases, there was a span of 3 bases. The CDR3 totals 11 residues.

The rearrangement joins TRBV27 to TRBJ2-3; D perhaps matches TRBD2 (6 bases). V lost 6 bases and J 2 bases, leaving 18 bases between the germline ends. This CDR3 region has 16 residues. Germline V gene lookup returns CDR1 MNHEY and CDR2 SMNVEV (reference sequence). CDR3 nucleotides: TGTGCCAGCAGCACCCCGGAGGGTAGAACCACAGATACGCAGTATTTT. Translated, it gives CASSTPEGRTTDTQYF.

The chain recombines TRBV10-2 with TRBJ1-5; 7 bases map to TRBD1. CDR3 length: 15 amino acids. The germline CDR1 and CDR2 sequences are WSHSY and SAAADI. The junction had 3 bases not matched to a gene; V was cut back by 4 bases and J by 0 bases. CDR3: CASSGDRLSNQPQHF. For the CDR3, the DNA is TGCGCCAGCAGTGGGGACAGACTTAGCAATCAGCCCCAGCATTTT.

This clone was recorded once. This chain connects TRBV7-8 to TRBJ2-7; 10 positions agree with TRBD1. CDR3 length: 14 amino acids. Germline CDR1 SGHVS, CDR2 FQNEAQ. The J segment lost 6 bases and the V segment lost 4 bases, leaving 6 bases of the junction unmatched. The CDR3 region is CASSSTGGWGEQYF. The CDR3 DNA reads TGTGCCAGCAGCTCGACAGGGGGCTGGGGCGAGCAGTACTTC. Full variable domain (remainder filled in from reference TRBV7-8 and TRBJ2-7): GAGVSQSPRYKVAKRGQDVALRCDPISGHVSLFWYQQALGQGPEFLTYFQNEAQLDKSGLPSDRFFAERPEGSVSTLKIQRTQQEDSAVYLCASSSTGGWGEQYFGPGTRLTVT.

The chain carries TRBV6-1 and TRBJ2-7, with a tentative D call TRBD2 (5 bases). The CDR3 runs 15 residues. CDR1 is MNHNS and CDR2 is SASEGT in the germline V gene. V lost 5 bases and J lost 5, with 19 bases in between. DNA of the CDR3: TGTGCCAGCAGTTCTTTCGGGAACCCCGCGGACGAGCAGTACTTC. Its protein product is CASSSFGNPADEQYF.

The rearrangement uses TRBV30 and TRBJ2-7; tentatively, D is TRBD1 (6 bases). There are 12 residues in the CDR3. Trimming cost V 4 bases and J 5 bases, with 12 bases left between them. The germline gives CDR1 GTSNPN, CDR2 SVGIG (reference sequence). The CDR3 region has the DNA TGTGCCTGGAATTACAGGGTCGACGAGCAGTACTTC. It specifies CAWNYRVDEQYF.

V is TRBV14 and J is TRBJ2-5; 7 nucleotides agree with TRBD1. V was clipped by 0 bases and J by 3 bases; unmatched bases: 13. This CDR3 has 18 residues. The germline gives CDR1 SGHDN, CDR2 FVKESK. This CDR3 is CASSQDRLGQVHKETQYF. CDR3 DNA sequence: TGTGCCAGCAGCCAAGATAGGCTCGGACAGGTCCACAAAGAGACCCAGTACTTC. The full variable domain, with the rest looked up from reference TRBV14 and TRBJ2-5, is EAGVTQFPSHSVIEKGQTVTLRCDPISGHDNLYWYRRVMGKEIKFLLHFVKESKQDESGMPNNRFLAERTGGTYSTLKVQPAELEDSGVYFCASSQDRLGQVHKETQYFGPGTRLLVL.

The V call is TRBV29-1, the J call TRBJ1-3; unclear D gene. Trimming removed 7 bases at V and 3 bases at J, with 13 bases between. Germline values: CDR1 SQVTM, CDR2 ANQGSEA. This CDR3 contains 13 residues. This CDR3 reads CSAANYDGNTIYF. Written as DNA, the CDR3 is TGCAGCGCGGCTAACTACGATGGAAACACCATATATTTT.